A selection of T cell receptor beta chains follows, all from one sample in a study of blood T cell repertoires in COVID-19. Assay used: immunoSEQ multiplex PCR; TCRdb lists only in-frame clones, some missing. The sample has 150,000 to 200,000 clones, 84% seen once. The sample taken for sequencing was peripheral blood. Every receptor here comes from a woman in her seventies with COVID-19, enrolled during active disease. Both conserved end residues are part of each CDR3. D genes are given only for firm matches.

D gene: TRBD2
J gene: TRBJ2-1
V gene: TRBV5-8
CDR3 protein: CASSPRLAGTHNEQFF

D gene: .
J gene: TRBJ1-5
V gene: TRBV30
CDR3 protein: CAWSLRQGRGQPQHF

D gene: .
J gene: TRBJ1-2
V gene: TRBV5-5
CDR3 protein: CASSRGGSPNYGYTF

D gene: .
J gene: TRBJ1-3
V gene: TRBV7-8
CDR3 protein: CASSLRQYGNTIYF

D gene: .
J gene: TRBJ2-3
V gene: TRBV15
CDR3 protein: CATSRDGRGDTQYF

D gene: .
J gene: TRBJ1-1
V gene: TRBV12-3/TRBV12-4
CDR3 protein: CASRAPNTEAFF

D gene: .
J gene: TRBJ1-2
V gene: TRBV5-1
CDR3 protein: CASSLRDTSYGYTF

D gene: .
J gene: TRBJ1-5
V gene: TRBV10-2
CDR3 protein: CASRGGNQPQHF

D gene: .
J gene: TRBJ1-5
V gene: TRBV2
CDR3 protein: CASSEDRGWNQPQHF

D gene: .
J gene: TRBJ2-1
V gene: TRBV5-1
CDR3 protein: CASSPGASSSYNEQFF

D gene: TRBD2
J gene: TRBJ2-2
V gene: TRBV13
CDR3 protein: CASRLAGGTGELFF

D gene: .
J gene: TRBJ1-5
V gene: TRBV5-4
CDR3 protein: CASSLAGGGGRASNQPQHF

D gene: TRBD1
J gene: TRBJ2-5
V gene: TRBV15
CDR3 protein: CATSRDRVARETQYF

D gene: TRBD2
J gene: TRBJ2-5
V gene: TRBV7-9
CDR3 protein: CATGTSGRGETQYF

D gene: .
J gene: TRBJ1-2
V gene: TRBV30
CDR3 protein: CAWGRGVDYGYTF

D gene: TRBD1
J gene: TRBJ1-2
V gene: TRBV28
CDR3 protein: CASSSSRQGLGYTF

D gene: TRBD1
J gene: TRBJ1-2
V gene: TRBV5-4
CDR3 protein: CASSSLGQGIIYGYTF

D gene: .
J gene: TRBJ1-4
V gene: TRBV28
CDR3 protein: CASSIPGRDKNEKLFF

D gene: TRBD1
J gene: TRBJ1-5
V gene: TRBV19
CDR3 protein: CASRRTGGKPQHF

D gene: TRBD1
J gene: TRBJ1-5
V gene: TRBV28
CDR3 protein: CASSVGQINQPQHF

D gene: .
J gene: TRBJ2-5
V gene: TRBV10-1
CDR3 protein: CASSEGAVDQETQYF

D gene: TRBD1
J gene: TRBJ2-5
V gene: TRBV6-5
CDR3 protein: CASSRDRGRETQYF

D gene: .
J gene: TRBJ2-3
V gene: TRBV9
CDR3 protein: CASSVDSGTDTQYF

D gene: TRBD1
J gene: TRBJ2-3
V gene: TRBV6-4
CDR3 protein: CASSQGTGPDTQYF

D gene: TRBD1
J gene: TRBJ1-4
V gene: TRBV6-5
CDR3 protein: CASSTRTGGMEKLFF

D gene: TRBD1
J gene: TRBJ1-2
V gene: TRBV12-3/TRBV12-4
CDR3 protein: CASSPRGRNGYTF

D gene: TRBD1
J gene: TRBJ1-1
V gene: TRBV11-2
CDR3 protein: CASSSYRGWTEAFF

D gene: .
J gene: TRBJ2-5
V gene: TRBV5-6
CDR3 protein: CASSFNSLFRETQYF

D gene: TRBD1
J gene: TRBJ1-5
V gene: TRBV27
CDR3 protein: CASSLSATGSGNQPQHF

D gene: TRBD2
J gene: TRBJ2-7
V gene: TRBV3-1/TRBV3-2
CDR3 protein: CASSQGPAGGPGEQYF

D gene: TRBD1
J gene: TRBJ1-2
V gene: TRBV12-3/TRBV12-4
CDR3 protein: CASSLRTGIGYTF

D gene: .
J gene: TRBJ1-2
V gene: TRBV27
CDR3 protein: CASTFLQGGGYTF

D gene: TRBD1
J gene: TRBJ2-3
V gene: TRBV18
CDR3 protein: CASSLQGADTQYF

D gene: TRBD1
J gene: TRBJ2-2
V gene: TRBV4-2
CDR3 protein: CASSPTGQGTGELFF

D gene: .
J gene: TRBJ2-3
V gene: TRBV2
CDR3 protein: CASSAVGPDTQYF

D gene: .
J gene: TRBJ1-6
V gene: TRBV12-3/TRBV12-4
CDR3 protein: CASSQKINSPLHF

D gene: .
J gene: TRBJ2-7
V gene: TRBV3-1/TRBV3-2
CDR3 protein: CASSQGTIAYEQYF

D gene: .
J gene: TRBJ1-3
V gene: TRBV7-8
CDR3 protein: CASSLVSGNTIYF

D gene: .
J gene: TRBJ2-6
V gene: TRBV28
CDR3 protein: CASSPLLSSGANVLTF

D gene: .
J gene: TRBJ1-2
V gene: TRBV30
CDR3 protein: CAWSARQGSRGYTF

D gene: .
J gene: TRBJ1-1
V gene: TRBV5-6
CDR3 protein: CASSLGIGSAFF

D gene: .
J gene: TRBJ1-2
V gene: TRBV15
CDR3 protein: CATSRDRRGRAAGYTF

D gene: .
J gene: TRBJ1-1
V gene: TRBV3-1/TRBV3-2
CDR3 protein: CASSQDRDTEAFF

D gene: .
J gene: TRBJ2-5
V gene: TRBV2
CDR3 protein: CASSEGGLGQETQYF